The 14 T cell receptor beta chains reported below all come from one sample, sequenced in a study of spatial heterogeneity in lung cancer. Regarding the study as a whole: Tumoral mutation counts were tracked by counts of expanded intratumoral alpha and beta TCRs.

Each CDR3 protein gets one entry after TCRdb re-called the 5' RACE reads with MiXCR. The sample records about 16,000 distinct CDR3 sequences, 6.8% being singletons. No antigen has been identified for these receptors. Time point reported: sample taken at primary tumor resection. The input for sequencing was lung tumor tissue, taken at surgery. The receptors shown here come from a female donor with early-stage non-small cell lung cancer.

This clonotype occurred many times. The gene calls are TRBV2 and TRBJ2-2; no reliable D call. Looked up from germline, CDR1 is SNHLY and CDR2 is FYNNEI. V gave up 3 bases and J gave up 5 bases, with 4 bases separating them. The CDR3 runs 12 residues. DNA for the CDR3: TGTGCCAGCAGTGACAGTACCGGGGAGCTGTTTTTT. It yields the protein CASSDSTGELFF.

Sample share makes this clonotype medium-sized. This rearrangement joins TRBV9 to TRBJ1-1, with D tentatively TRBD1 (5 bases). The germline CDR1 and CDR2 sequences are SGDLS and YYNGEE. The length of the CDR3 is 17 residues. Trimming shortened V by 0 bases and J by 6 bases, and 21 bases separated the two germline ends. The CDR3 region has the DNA TGTGCCAGCAGCGTAGATAGTGGGCAGGGTATCATGGCTGAAGCTTTCTTT. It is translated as CASSVDSGQGIMAEAFF.

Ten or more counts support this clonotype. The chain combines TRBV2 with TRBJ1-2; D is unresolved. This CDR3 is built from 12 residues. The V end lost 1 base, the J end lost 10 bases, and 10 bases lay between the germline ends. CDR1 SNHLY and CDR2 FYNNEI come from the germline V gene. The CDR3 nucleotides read TGTGCCAGCAGTGAAGGGTACAGTTTCTACACCTTC. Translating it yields CASSEGYSFYTF.

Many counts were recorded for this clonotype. CDR3: CASSRGGTENEKLFF. The CDR3 bases are TGTGCCAGCAGCCGGGGGGGGACGGAAAATGAAAAACTGTTTTTT. This chain links TRBV4-2 with TRBJ1-4, with a weak D call TRBD1 (5 bases). Germline lookup yields CDR1 LGHNA and CDR2 YNFKEQ. V was clipped by 4 bases and J by 5 bases, with 14 bases between them. The CDR3 spans 15 residues.

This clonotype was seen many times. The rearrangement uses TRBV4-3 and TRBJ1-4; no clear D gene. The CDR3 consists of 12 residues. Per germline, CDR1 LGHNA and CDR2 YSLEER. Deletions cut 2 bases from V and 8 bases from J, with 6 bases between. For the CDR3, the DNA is TGCGCCAGCAGCCAAAATTTCGAAAAACTGTTTTTT. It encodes CASSQNFEKLFF.

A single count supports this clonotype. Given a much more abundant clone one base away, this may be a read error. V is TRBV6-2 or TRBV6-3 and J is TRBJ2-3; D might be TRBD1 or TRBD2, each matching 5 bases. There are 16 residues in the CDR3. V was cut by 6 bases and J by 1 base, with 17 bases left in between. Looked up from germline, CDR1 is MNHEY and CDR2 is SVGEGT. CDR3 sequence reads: CASSTRQKWGTDTQYF. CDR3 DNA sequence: TGTGCCAGCAGCACTAGACAGAAGTGGGGCACAGATACGCAGTATTTT.

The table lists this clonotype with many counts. This chain's CDR3 is CASSTTGGKQYF. The CDR3 DNA reads as TGTGCCAGCAGTACCACAGGGGGTAAGCAGTACTTC. The chain combines TRBV2 with TRBJ2-7, with TRBD1 matching over 8 bases. Germline CDR1 reads SNHLY; CDR2 reads FYNNEI. The CDR3 totals 12 residues. V shed 5 bases, J shed 8 bases, and the junction held 5 bases outside the gene matches.

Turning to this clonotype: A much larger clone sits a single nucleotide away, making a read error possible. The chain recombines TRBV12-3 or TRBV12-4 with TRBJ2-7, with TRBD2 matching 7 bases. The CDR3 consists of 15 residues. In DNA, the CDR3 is TGTGCCGGCAGTCCCGGCGGGCGACTAGCTAACGAGCAGTACTTC. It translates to CAGSPGGRLANEQYF.

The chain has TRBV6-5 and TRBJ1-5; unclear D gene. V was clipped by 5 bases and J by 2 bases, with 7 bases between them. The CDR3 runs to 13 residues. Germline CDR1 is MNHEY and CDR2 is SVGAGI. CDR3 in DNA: TGTGCCAGCAGTATCGGGCGCAATCAGCCCCAGCATTTT. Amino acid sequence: CASSIGRNQPQHF.

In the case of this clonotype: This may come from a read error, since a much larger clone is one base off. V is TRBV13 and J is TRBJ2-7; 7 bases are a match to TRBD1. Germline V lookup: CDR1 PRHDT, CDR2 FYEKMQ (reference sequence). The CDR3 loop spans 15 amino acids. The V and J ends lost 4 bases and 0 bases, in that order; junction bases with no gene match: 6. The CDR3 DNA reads TGTGCCAGCAGCTCCCGACAGGGATCCTCCTACGAGCAGTACTTC. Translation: CASSSRQGSSYEQYF.

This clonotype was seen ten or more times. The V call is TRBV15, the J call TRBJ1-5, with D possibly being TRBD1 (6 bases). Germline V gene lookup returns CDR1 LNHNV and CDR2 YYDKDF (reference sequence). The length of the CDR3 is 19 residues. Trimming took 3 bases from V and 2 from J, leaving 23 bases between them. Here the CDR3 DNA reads TGTGCCACCAGCAGGGCTCCAGGGGCTGGGCGGAGGGGCAATCAGCCCCAGCATTTT. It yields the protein CATSRAPGAGRRGNQPQHF.

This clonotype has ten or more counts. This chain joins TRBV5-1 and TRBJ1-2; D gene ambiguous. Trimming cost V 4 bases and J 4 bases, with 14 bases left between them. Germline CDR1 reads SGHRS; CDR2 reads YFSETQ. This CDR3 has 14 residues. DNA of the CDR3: TGCGCCAGCAGCCCCGATGTTGGGCTCTATGGCTACACCTTC. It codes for CASSPDVGLYGYTF.

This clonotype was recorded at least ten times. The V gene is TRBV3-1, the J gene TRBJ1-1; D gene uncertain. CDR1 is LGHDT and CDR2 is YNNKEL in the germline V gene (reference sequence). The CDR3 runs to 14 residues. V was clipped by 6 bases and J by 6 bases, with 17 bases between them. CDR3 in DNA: TGTGCCAGCAGTGTAACCCCCAGAGAGGCTGAAGCTTTCTTT. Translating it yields CASSVTPREAEAFF. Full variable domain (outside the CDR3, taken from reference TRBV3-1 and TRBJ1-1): DTAVSQTPKYLVTQMGNDKSIKCEQNLGHDTMYWYKQDSKKFLKIMFSYNNKELIINETVPNRFSPKSPDKAHLNLHINSLELGDSAVYFCASSVTPREAEAFFGQGTRLTVV.

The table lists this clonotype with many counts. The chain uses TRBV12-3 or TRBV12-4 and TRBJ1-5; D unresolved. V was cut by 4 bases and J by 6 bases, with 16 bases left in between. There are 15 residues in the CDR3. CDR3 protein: CASSYFPAGTQPQHF. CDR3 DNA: TGTGCCAGCAGTTATTTTCCGGCAGGCACTCAGCCCCAGCATTTT.